These 20 T cell receptor beta chains originate from one sample sequenced in a study of Tregs in tolerant kidney transplant recipients. Only in-frame clones appear in the TCRdb table, and some are missing; sequencing was by immunoSEQ multiplex PCR. This table holds about 66,000 clones, approximately 92% found once. This specimen consisted of CD8+ T cells from blood, obtained before the transplant. All receptors derive from a human donor who received a combined kidney and bone marrow transplant.

The chain recombines TRBV4-3 with TRBJ1-2; D possibly corresponds to TRBD1 (6 bases). The CDR3 length is 15 residues. Trimming took 1 base from V and 8 from J, leaving 17 bases between them. The germline V gene has CDR1 LGHNA and CDR2 YSLEER. The CDR3 DNA is TGCGCCAGCAGCCAAGGCTTCCCAGGGGTGGACGGCTACACCTTC. It specifies CASSQGFPGVDGYTF.

The J gene is TRBJ2-1, the V gene TRBV15; tentative D call: TRBD2 (5 bases). The germline CDR1 and CDR2 sequences are LNHNV and YYDKDF (reference sequence). V shed 4 bases and J shed 6 bases, with 16 bases lying between them. This CDR3 has 15 amino acids. In DNA form, the CDR3 reads TGTGCCACCAGCAACGATTACAGCGGCGGCAATGAGCAGTTCTTC. It specifies CATSNDYSGGNEQFF.

The genes are TRBV4-1 and TRBJ1-3, with TRBD1 identical over 8 bases. Per the germline V gene, CDR1 is MGHRA and CDR2 is YSYEKL. Trimming removed 2 bases from V and 4 bases from J; junction bases left unmatched: 10. The CDR3 runs to 17 residues. Written as DNA, the CDR3 is TGCGCCAGCAGCCAAAATGCCCAGGGGGCATCGGGAAACACCATATATTTT. This encodes CASSQNAQGASGNTIYF.

The V and J genes are TRBV28 and TRBJ2-6; D unclear. Looked up from germline, CDR1 is MDHEN and CDR2 is SYDVKM. V gave up 8 bases and J gave up 0 bases, with 2 bases separating them. This CDR3 has 12 residues. CDR3 bases: TGTGCCAGCCGCTCTGGGGCCAACGTCCTGACTTTC. This encodes CASRSGANVLTF.

V and J are TRBV11-3 and TRBJ2-7; D may be TRBD1 (5 bases). The CDR3 is 14 amino acids. Germline V lookup: CDR1 SGHNT, CDR2 YENEEA. Deletions cut 6 bases from V and 0 bases from J, with 12 bases between. The CDR3 is CASRSTDSSYEQYF. For the CDR3, the DNA is TGTGCCAGCAGGTCAACCGACAGCTCCTACGAGCAGTACTTC.

The gene calls are TRBV28 and TRBJ2-7, with 10 bases matching TRBD1. This CDR3 has 15 residues. Trimming at V came to 6 bases and at J to 3 bases, leaving 8 bases not matched to a gene. The germline V gene encodes CDR1 MDHEN and CDR2 SYDVKM. DNA for the CDR3: TGTGCCAGCAGAGAGGACAGGGGGAACCTCTACGAGCAGTACTTC. This codes for CASREDRGNLYEQYF.

The gene calls are TRBV4-3 and TRBJ2-1; D is uncertain. Trimming left V 0 bases short and J 0 bases short, with 18 bases between. Looked up from germline, CDR1 is LGHNA and CDR2 is YSLEER. The CDR3 totals 19 residues. The CDR3, as DNA: TGCGCCAGCAGCCAAGATTTCAATCCCGGTCCTAGCTCCTACAATGAGCAGTTCTTC. This translates into CASSQDFNPGPSSYNEQFF.

The V call is TRBV15, the J call TRBJ2-7; perhaps TRBD1 as D (6 bases). The V gene lost 5 bases and the J gene lost 3 bases, with 14 bases spanning the gap. The germline V gene encodes CDR1 LNHNV and CDR2 YYDKDF (reference sequence). CDR3 length: 14 amino acids. DNA for the CDR3: TGTGCCACCAGCGCGCAGGGGAACAACTACGAGCAGTACTTC. It codes for CATSAQGNNYEQYF.

This clone was counted a single time. This sequence joins TRBV27 and TRBJ2-1, with D tentatively TRBD2 (7 bases). V was cut by 4 bases and J by 9 bases, with 10 bases left in between. This CDR3 is built from 12 residues. Germline CDR1 reads MNHEY; CDR2 reads SMNVEV (reference sequence). DNA for the CDR3: TGTGCCAGCAGTTGGAGGGGGGGTGAGCAGTTCTTC. It encodes CASSWRGGEQFF.

V and J are TRBV14 and TRBJ2-7; D gene ambiguous. CDR3 length equals 13 residues. V dropped 1 base and J dropped 9 bases, with 13 bases sitting between them. CDR1 and CDR2 (germline): SGHDN, FVKESK. The CDR3 sequence is CASSQVGLSGQYF. CDR3 nucleotide sequence: TGTGCCAGCAGCCAAGTGGGCCTGTCAGGGCAGTACTTC.

This chain uses TRBV7-9 with TRBJ2-1; 10 bases are a match to TRBD1. From germline, CDR1 is SEHNR and CDR2 FQNEAQ (reference sequence). This CDR3 spans 15 amino acids. J gave up 4 bases and V 5 bases, and 5 bases lay outside the gene matches. For the CDR3, the DNA is TGTGCCAGCAGCCCCGGGACAGGGGATTACAATGAGCAGTTCTTC. Translated: CASSPGTGDYNEQFF.

The gene calls are TRBV27 and TRBJ2-3; D is unresolved. This CDR3 is 12 amino acids long. The V end lost 5 bases, the J end lost 10 bases, and 13 bases lay between the germline ends. The V gene's germline CDR1 is MNHEY and CDR2 SMNVEV (reference sequence). The CDR3 DNA is TGTGCCAGCAGTCTTCACAGCCAAGCGCAGTATTTT. It encodes CASSLHSQAQYF.

The chain joins TRBV7-8 to TRBJ2-3, with no clear D. Germline CDR1 reads SGHVS; CDR2 reads FQNEAQ. The CDR3 consists of 14 residues. V lost 1 base and J lost 4, with 9 bases in between. The CDR3 loop is CASSLGGVADTQYF. The CDR3 bases are TGTGCCAGCAGCTTAGGTGGAGTGGCAGATACGCAGTATTTT.

The J gene is TRBJ2-2, the V gene TRBV4-2, with D possibly matching TRBD1 (5 bases). Germline CDR1 and CDR2: LGHNA and YNFKEQ. The CDR3 has 13 residues. The germline V and J ends were trimmed by 1 base and 8 bases, with 8 bases remaining between them. CDR3 protein: CASSQGTPGELFF. The CDR3 DNA reads as TGTGCCAGCAGCCAAGGGACACCGGGGGAGCTGTTTTTT.

The chain has TRBV27 and TRBJ1-5; possible D gene TRBD1, 6 bases. The germline V and J ends were trimmed by 8 bases and 3 bases, with 14 bases remaining between them. Looked up from germline, CDR1 is MNHEY and CDR2 is SMNVEV (reference sequence). The CDR3 length is 14 residues. The CDR3 nucleotides read TGTGCCAGCGGCCCACAGGGAACCAATCAGCCCCAGCATTTT. Translation gives CASGPQGTNQPQHF.

This clone was counted once. The rearrangement joins TRBV4-3 to TRBJ1-2, with TRBD1 matching 10 bases. The CDR3 runs to 16 residues. Looked up from germline, CDR1 is LGHNA and CDR2 is YSLEER. Losses at the gene ends were 0 bases for V and 2 bases for J; bases not matched to a gene: 3. CDR3 amino acids: CASSQDGGQGNYGYTF. In nucleotides, the CDR3 is TGCGCCAGCAGCCAAGATGGGGGACAGGGGAACTATGGCTACACCTTC.

The V call is TRBV7-3, the J call TRBJ2-5; possibly TRBD1 for D (5 bases). V was shortened by 1 base and J by 4 bases, with 7 bases between the two germline ends. The germline gives CDR1 SGHTA, CDR2 FQGTGA. CDR3 length: 13 amino acids. Here the CDR3 DNA reads TGTGCCAGCAGCTTAAGCAGGGCAGAGACCCAGTACTTC. It specifies CASSLSRAETQYF.

The rearrangement joins TRBV5-1 to TRBJ2-2; TRBD1 aligns across 8 bases. This CDR3 is built from 17 residues. Germline assignment: CDR1 SGHRS and CDR2 YFSETQ. Germline trimming cut 0 bases from V and 0 bases from J; bases unmatched to any gene: 4. CDR3 DNA sequence: TGCGCCAGCAGCTTGGGGACAGGGTCCCCGAACACCGGGGAGCTGTTTTTT. It specifies CASSLGTGSPNTGELFF.

The chain couples TRBV11-1 to TRBJ2-7, with TRBD2 identical over 11 bases. CDR1 SGHAT and CDR2 FQDESV come from the germline V gene (reference sequence). The CDR3 length is 14 residues. V shed 6 bases, J shed 2 bases, and the junction held 3 bases outside the gene matches. CDR3 DNA: TGTGCCAGCAGTACTAGCGGGAGCCCCTACGAGCAGTACTTC. Translated, it gives CASSTSGSPYEQYF.

This clone was counted between two and nine times. The CDR3 DNA reads TGTGCCAGCCACCATGGGGCTCTAAGTGAGCAGTTCTTC. It codes for CASHHGALSEQFF. The chain is built from TRBV6-4 and TRBJ2-1; possible D gene TRBD1, 5 bases. This CDR3 is built from 13 residues. V lost 8 bases to trimming and J lost 9 bases, with 17 bases between them. The germline CDR1 and CDR2 sequences are MRHNA and SNTAGT.